This TCR beta chain emerged from a study of blood T cell repertoires in COVID-19. Whole-study context: The samples span acute and convalescent COVID-19 from the United States, Italy and Spain. PBMCs, B-cell-depleted T cells, or T cells were the source of the cDNA or gDNA that made up the material.

The V and J ends lost 5 bases and 5 bases respectively, with 6 bases between them. The CDR3 extends over 11 amino acids. Germline-derived CDR1 and CDR2 are GTSNPN and SVGIG (reference sequence). Clones were read by immunoSEQ multiplex PCR, and TCRdb kept only the in-frame ones, dropping some. The table records roughly 250,000 clones, more than 65% of them present only once. V is TRBV30 and J is TRBJ1-4, with unresolved D. This TCR was sampled from a woman between 35 and 50 years old with active or convalescent COVID-19. The sequenced sample consisted of peripheral blood. For the CDR3, the DNA is TGTGCCTGGGGCCCGAATGAAAAACTGTTTTTT. Residues: CAWGPNEKLFF.